Following are 17 T cell receptor beta chains from one sample sequenced in a study of blood T cells in healthy people across ages. Alongside a J-beta primer mix, a sample-barcoded 5' primer served in a second PCR lasting about 7 to 11 cycles. TCRdb reprocessed the 5' RACE reads via MiXCR and lists one record per CDR3 protein. The table includes hundreds of thousands of distinct CDR3 sequences, nearly 60% detected once. Sequencing was carried out using blood. Receptors were obtained from a man aged 25-45 years in good health.

This chain uses TRBV29-1 with TRBJ1-2; D call uncertain. The CDR3 contains 11 residues. Germline lookup yields CDR1 SQVTM and CDR2 ANQGSEA. Trimming shortened V by 2 bases and J by 8 bases, and 9 bases separated the two germline ends. CDR3 nucleotides: TGCAGCGTTGAATCGGGGTGGGGCTACACCTTC. It is translated as CSVESGWGYTF.

This chain connects TRBV20-1 to TRBJ1-2; D not resolved. The CDR3 consists of 13 residues. The ends were cut back, 3 bases at V and 2 bases at J, with 10 bases in the middle. CDR1 and CDR2 (germline): DFQATT, SNEGSKA (reference sequence). CDR3 region: CSARLGGNYGYTF. CDR3 bases: TGCAGTGCTAGGCTGGGCGGAAACTATGGCTACACCTTC.

This clonotype has only one observation. The genes are TRBV13 and TRBJ2-5; perhaps TRBD1 as D (5 bases). This CDR3 spans 13 amino acids. Looked up from germline, CDR1 is PRHDT and CDR2 is FYEKMQ (reference sequence). V was pared by 4 bases and J by 11 bases, with 17 bases between. CDR3 coding DNA: TGTGCCAGCAGCTCCGATTGGGGCGGTGAGCAGTACTTC. This encodes CASSSDWGGEQYF.

Of note for this clonotype: The junction and the germline gene differ at one end; a read error may be behind it. This chain connects TRBV5-1 to TRBJ2-5; D might be TRBD1 (7 bases). This CDR3 comprises 16 residues. Germline-derived CDR1 and CDR2 are SGHRS and YFSETQ. CDR3 region: CVSSFPGDRPGAQQYF. CDR3 DNA sequence: TGCGTCAGCAGCTTCCCAGGGGACAGACCGGGAGCGCAGCAGTACTTC.

The V and J genes are TRBV7-2 and TRBJ2-5; perhaps TRBD1 as D (6 bases). This CDR3 has 15 amino acids. Germline CDR1 and CDR2: SGHTA and FQGNSA. Trimming took off 5 bases at V and 9 bases at J, with 22 bases between the two ends. The CDR3 DNA reads TGTGCCAGCAGCAATTATATACAGGGCTTAGGGGCCCAGTACTTC. Its translation is CASSNYIQGLGAQYF.

The rearrangement uses TRBV20-1 and TRBJ2-3; tentatively, D is TRBD2 (5 bases). With 0 bases removed from V and 1 base from J, the gap between germline ends came to 11 bases. Germline V gene sequence: CDR1 DFQATT, CDR2 SNEGSKA (reference sequence). The CDR3 has 15 amino acids. The CDR3 DNA follows: TGCAGTGCTAGAGATTCGGCAGCGGGCACAGATACGCAGTATTTT. The encoded protein is CSARDSAAGTDTQYF.

This chain connects TRBV3-1 to TRBJ1-5; a possible D gene is TRBD1 (6 bases). CDR1 and CDR2 from the germline V gene are LGHDT and YNNKEL (reference sequence). Trimming removed 2 bases at V and 8 bases at J, with 16 bases between. This CDR3 region has 15 residues. The CDR3 DNA follows: TGTGCCAGCAGCCAAACAGGGAAGGGGTGGGAGCCCCAGCATTTT. It encodes CASSQTGKGWEPQHF.

V usage is TRBV3-1 and J usage is TRBJ2-1, with 11 bases lining up with TRBD2. The germline V gene has CDR1 LGHDT and CDR2 YNNKEL (reference sequence). V lost 3 bases to trimming and J lost 10 bases; unmatched junction nucleotides: 11. The CDR3 has 16 amino acids. CDR3 sequence (DNA): TGTGCCAGCAGCCACAATAGCGGGGGGGCGCTGGGGGAGCAGTTCTTC. Translation gives CASSHNSGGALGEQFF.

The V and J genes are TRBV18 and TRBJ2-2; no clear D gene. Germline CDR1 and CDR2: KGHSH and LQKENI. This CDR3 contains 15 residues. Trimming shortened V by 1 base and J by 1 base, and 7 bases separated the two germline ends. As DNA, the CDR3 is TGTGCCAGCTCACCACAGGGCCAGAACACCGGGGAGCTGTTTTTT. It codes for CASSPQGQNTGELFF.

The V call is TRBV12-3 or TRBV12-4, the J call TRBJ1-2; perhaps TRBD1 as D (5 bases). CDR3 length: 12 residues. V dropped 3 bases and J dropped 7 bases, with 9 bases sitting between them. CDR3 sequence: CASSLWGGGYTF. The CDR3 DNA reads as TGTGCCAGCAGTTTGTGGGGGGGTGGCTACACCTTC.

This clonotype was seen only a few times. The genes are TRBV29-1 and TRBJ1-4; unclear D gene. V lost 4 bases, J lost 10 bases, and 22 bases lay in between. Germline V lookup: CDR1 SQVTM, CDR2 ANQGSEA. CDR3 length equals 15 residues. CDR3: CSVALGVAHNGKLFF. CDR3 DNA: TGCAGCGTTGCTCTGGGAGTAGCACATAACGGAAAACTGTTTTTT. The full variable domain, completed using reference TRBV29-1 and TRBJ1-4, is SAVISQKPSRDICQRGTSLTIQCQVDSQVTMMFWYRQQPGQSLTLIATANQGSEATYESGFVIDKFPISRPNLTFSTLTVSNMSPEDSSIYLCSVALGVAHNGKLFFGSGTQLSVL.

Many counts were recorded for this clonotype. The rearrangement links TRBV7-2 to TRBJ2-5, with D possibly being TRBD2 (5 bases). This CDR3 has 12 amino acids. Germline lookup yields CDR1 SGHTA and CDR2 FQGNSA. V shed 8 bases and J shed 1 base, with 8 bases lying between them. The CDR3 here is CASDGGQETQYF. The CDR3 nucleotides are TGTGCCAGCGACGGAGGCCAAGAGACCCAGTACTTC. The full variable domain, its missing parts supplied by reference TRBV7-2 and TRBJ2-5, is GAGVSQSPSNKVTEKGKDVELRCDPISGHTALYWYRQSLGQGLEFLIYFQGNSAPDKSGLPSDRFSAERTGGSVSTLTIQRTQQEDSAVYLCASDGGQETQYFGPGTRLLVL.

The chain couples TRBV7-2 to TRBJ2-5; 10 bases are a match to TRBD2. Germline-derived CDR1 and CDR2 are SGHTA and FQGNSA. This CDR3 is built from 15 residues. Germline trimming cut 6 bases from V and 6 bases from J; bases unmatched to any gene: 10. CDR3 DNA sequence: TGTGCCAGCAGGTCGGAGCGGGAGGGCGATCAGACCCAGTACTTC. Translation: CASRSEREGDQTQYF.

This sequence joins TRBV27 and TRBJ1-6, with 11 bases matching TRBD1. The CDR3 loop spans 18 amino acids. The germline V gene encodes CDR1 MNHEY and CDR2 SMNVEV (reference sequence). V lost 6 bases and J lost 1; bases outside the gene matches: 8. The CDR3 coding sequence is TGTGCCAGCAGACAGTTCGGGACAGGGGGTTCCTATAATTCACCCCTCCACTTT. As protein: CASRQFGTGGSYNSPLHF.

The chain links TRBV29-1 to TRBJ2-4; D is perhaps TRBD2 (5 bases). Looked up from germline, CDR1 is SQVTM and CDR2 is ANQGSEA. V was shortened by 1 base and J by 7 bases, with 8 bases between the two germline ends. The CDR3 runs 12 residues. The DNA for the CDR3 is TGCAGCGTTGAAGTGACGGGGAACATTCAGTACTTC. The encoded protein is CSVEVTGNIQYF.

The chain combines TRBV29-1 with TRBJ1-2, with D perhaps TRBD1 (5 bases). CDR1 and CDR2 (germline): SQVTM, ANQGSEA. The CDR3 runs to 13 residues. V was clipped by 0 bases and J by 5 bases, with 10 bases between them. Written as DNA, the CDR3 is TGCAGCGTTGAAGAGAACCAGGGTTATGGCTACACCTTC. This gives the protein CSVEENQGYGYTF.

V gene TRBV5-1 combines with J gene TRBJ2-7, with 7 bases that match TRBD1. The CDR3 runs 17 residues. Germline trimming cut 2 bases from V and 0 bases from J; bases unmatched to any gene: 11. CDR1 and CDR2 (germline): SGHRS, YFSETQ. CDR3 DNA sequence: TGCGCCAGCAGCTTCTGGGACCGGGACAGTAGCTCCTACGAGCAGTACTTC. This codes for CASSFWDRDSSSYEQYF.